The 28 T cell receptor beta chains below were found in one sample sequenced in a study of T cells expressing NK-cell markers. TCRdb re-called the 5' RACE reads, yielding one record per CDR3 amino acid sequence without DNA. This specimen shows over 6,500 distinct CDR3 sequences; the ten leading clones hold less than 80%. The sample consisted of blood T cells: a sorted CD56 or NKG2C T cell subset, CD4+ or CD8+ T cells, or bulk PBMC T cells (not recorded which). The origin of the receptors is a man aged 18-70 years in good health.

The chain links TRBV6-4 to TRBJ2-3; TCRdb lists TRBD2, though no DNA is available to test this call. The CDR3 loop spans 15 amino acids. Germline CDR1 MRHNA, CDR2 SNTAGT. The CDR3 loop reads CASSAEGTSTDTQYF.

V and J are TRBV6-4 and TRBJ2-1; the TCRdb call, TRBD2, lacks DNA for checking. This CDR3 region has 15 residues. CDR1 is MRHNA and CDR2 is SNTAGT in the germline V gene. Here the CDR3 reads CASSDSAGGHGEQFF.

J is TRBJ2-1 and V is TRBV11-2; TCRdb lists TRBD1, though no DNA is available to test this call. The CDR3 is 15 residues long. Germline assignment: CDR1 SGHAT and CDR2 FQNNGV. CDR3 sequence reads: CASSNRGSSYNEQFF.

CDR3 amino acids: CASSSAGFYEQYF. The chain combines TRBV7-6 with TRBJ2-7. The CDR3 totals 13 residues. Germline V gene data show CDR1 as SGHVS and CDR2 as FNYEAQ.

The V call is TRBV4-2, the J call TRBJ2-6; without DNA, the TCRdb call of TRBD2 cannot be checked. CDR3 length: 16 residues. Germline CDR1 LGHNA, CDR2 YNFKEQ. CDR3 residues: CASSPSSTSGANVLTF.

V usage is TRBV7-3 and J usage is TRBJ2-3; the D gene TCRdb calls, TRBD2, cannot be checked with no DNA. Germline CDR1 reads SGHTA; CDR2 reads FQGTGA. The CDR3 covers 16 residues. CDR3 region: CASSLLAGGTTDTQYF. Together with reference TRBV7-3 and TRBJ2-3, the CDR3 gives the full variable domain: GAGVSQTPSNKVTEKGKYVELRCDPISGHTALYWYRQSLGQGPEFLIYFQGTGAADDSGLPNDRFFAVRPEGSVSTLKIQRTERGDSAVYLCASSLLAGGTTDTQYFGPGTRLTVL.

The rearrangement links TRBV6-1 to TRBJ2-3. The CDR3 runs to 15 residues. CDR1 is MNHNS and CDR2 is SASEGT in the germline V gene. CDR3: CASRERKPSTDTQYF.

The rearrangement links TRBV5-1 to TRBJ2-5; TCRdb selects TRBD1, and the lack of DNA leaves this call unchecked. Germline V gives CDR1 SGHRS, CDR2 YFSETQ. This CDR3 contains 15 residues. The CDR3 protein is CASSLDRALGETQYF.

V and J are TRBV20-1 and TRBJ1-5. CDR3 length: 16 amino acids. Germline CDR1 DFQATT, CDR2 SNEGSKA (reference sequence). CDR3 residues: CRCRCIGRWADQPQHF.

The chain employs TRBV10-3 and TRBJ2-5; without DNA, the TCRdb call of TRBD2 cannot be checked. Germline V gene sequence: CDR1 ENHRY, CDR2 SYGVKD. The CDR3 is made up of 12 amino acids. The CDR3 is CAISVEGETQYF.

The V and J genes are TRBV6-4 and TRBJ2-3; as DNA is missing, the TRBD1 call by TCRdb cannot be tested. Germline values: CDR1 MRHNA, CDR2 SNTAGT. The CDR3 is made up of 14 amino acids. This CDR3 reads CASSDSTGADTQYF.

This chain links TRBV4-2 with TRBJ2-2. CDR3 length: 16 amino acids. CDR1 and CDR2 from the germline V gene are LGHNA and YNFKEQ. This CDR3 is CASSQDTAGGVGELFF.

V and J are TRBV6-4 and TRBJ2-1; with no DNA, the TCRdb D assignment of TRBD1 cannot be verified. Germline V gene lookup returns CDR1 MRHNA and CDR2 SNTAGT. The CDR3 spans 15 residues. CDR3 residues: CASSDSPGDYNEQFF.

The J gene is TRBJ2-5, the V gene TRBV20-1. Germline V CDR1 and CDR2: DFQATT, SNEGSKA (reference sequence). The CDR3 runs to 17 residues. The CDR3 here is CSARTLDLSKQWETQYF.

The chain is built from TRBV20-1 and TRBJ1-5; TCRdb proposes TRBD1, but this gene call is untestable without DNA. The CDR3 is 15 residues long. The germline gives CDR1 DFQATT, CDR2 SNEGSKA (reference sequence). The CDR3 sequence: CSARGLSGEHQPQHF.

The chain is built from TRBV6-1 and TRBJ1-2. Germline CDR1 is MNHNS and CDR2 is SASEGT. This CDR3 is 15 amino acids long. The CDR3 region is CASSADQAGPYGYTF.

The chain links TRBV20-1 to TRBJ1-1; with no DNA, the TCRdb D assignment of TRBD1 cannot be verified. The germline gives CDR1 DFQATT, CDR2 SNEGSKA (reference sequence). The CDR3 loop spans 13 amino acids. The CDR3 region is CSARGGGETEAFF.

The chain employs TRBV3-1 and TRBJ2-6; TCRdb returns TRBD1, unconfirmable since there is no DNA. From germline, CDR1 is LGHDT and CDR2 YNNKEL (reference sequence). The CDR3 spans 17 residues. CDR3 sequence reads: CASSPREPGSGANVLTF.

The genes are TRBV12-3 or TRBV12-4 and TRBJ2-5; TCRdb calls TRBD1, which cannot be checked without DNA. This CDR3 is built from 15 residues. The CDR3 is CASSPPGTPQETQYF.

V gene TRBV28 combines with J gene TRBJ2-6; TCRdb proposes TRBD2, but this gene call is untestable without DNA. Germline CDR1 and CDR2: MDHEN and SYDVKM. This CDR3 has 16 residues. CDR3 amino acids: CASTLKELAGANVLTF.

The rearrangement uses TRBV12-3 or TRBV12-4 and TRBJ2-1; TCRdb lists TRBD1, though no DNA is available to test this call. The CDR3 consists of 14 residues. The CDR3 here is CASSPQHRDNEQFF.

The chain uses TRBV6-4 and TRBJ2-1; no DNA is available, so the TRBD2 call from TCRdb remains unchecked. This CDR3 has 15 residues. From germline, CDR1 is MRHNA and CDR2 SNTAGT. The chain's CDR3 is CASSVSETHPNEQFF.

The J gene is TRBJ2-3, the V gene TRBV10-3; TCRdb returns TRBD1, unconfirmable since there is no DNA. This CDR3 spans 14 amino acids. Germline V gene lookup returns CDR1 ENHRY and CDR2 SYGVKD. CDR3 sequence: CAISTGTTTDTQYF.

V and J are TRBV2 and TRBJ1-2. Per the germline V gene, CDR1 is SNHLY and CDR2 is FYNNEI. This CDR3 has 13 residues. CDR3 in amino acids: CASSVNGDYGYTF.

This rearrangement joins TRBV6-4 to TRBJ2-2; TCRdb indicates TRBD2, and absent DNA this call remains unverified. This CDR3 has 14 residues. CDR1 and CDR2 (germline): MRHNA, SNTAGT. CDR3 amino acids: CASSRRGEGGELFF.

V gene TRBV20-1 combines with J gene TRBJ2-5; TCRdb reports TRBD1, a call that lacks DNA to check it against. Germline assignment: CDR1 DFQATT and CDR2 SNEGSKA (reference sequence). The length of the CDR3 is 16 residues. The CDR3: CSARAVEGSPGETQYF.

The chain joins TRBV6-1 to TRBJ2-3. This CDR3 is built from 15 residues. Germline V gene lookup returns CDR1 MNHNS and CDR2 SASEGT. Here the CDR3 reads CASSEVLASPDTQYF.

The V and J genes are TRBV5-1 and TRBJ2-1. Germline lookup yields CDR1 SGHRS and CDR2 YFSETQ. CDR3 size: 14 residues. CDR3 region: CASSLGNSYNEQFF.